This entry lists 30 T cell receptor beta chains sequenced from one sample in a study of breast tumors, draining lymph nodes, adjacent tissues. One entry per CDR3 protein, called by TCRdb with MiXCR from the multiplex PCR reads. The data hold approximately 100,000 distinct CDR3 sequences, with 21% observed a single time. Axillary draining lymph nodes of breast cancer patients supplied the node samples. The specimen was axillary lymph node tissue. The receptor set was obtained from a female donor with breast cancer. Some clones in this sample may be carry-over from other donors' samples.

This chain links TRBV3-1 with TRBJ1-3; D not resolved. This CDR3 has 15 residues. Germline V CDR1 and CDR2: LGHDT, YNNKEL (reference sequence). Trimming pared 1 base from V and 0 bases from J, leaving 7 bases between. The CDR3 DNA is TGTGCCAGCAGCCAAGTTTCAGGCTCTGGAAACACCATATATTTT. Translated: CASSQVSGSGNTIYF.

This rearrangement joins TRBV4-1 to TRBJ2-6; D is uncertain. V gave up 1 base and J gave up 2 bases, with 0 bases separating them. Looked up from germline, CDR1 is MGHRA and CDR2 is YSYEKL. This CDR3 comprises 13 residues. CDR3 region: CASSQAGANVLTF. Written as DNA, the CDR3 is TGCGCCAGCAGCCAAGCTGGGGCCAACGTCCTGACTTTC.

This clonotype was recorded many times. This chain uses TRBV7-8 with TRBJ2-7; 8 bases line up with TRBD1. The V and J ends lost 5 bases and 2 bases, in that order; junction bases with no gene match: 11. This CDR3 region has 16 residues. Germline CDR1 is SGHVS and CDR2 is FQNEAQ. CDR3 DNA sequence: TGTGCCAGCAGCAATTCTGACAGGGGAGCTACCTACGAGCAGTACTTC. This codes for CASSNSDRGATYEQYF.

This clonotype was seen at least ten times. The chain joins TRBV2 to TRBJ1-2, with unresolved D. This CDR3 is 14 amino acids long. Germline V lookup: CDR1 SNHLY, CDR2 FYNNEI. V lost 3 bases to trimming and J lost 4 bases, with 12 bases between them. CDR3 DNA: TGTGCCAGCAGTGAGGTGGTGCCCACCTATGGCTACACCTTC. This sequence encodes CASSEVVPTYGYTF. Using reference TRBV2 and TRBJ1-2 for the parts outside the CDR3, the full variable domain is EPEVTQTPSHQVTQMGQEVILRCVPISNHLYFYWYRQILGQKVEFLVSFYNNEISEKSEIFDDQFSVERPDGSNFTLKIRSTKLEDSAMYFCASSEVVPTYGYTFGSGTRLTVV.

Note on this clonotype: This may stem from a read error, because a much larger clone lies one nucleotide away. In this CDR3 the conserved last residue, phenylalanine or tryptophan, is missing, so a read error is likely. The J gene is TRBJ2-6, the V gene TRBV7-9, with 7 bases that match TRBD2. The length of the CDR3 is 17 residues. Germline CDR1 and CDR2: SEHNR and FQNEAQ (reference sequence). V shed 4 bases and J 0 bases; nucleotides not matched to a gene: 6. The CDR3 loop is CASSWEGRSSGANVLTL. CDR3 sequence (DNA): TGTGCCAGCAGCTGGGAGGGTAGGAGCTCTGGGGCCAACGTCCTGACTCTC.

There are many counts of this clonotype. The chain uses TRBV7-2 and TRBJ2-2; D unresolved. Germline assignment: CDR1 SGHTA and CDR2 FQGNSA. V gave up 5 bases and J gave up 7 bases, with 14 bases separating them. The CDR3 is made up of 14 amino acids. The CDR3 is CASSPPRRNGELFF. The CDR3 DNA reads TGTGCCAGCAGCCCGCCCAGGAGAAACGGGGAGCTGTTTTTT.

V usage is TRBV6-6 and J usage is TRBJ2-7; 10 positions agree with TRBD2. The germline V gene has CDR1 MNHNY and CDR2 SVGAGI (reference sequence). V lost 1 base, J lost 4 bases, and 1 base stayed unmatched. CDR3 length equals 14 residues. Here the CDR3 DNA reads TGTGCCAGCAGTTACTTAGCGGGGGGTTACGAGCAGTACTTC. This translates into CASSYLAGGYEQYF.

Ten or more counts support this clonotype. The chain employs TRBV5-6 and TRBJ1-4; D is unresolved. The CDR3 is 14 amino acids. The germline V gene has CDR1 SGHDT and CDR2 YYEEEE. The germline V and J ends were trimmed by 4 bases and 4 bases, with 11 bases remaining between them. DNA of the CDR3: TGTGCCAGCAGCCCAACCCACAGTAATGAAAAACTGTTTTTT. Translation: CASSPTHSNEKLFF.

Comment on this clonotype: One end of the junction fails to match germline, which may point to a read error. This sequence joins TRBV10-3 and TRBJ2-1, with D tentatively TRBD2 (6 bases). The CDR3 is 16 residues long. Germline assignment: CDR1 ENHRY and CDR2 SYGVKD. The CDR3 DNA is TGTGCCATCGGTGAGCCCAGACTAGACTCCTACAGTGAGCAGTTCTTC. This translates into CAIGEPRLDSYSEQFF.

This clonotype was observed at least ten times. CDR3 protein: CSARRDRALPYEQYF. The CDR3 bases are TGCAGTGCTAGACGAGACAGGGCCCTTCCTTACGAGCAGTACTTC. V and J are TRBV20-1 and TRBJ2-7, with 7 bases identical to TRBD1. Germline V gene data show CDR1 as DFQATT and CDR2 as SNEGSKA (reference sequence). CDR3 length: 15 amino acids. V gave up 2 bases and J gave up 4 bases; unmatched junction bases: 11.

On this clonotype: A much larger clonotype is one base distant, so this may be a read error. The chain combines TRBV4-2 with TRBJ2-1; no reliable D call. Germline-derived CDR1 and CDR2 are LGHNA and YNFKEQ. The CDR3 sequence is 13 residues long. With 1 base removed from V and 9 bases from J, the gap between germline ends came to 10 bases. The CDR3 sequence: CASSQGPNTEQFF. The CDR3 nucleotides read TGTGCCAGCAGCCAAGGGCCGAACACTGAGCAGTTCTTC.

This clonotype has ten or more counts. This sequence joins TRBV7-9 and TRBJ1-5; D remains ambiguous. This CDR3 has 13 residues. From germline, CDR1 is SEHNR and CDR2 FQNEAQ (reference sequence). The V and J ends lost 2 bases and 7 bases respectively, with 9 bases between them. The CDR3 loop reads CASSLSMGQPQHF. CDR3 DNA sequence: TGTGCCAGCAGCTTATCAATGGGGCAGCCCCAGCATTTT.

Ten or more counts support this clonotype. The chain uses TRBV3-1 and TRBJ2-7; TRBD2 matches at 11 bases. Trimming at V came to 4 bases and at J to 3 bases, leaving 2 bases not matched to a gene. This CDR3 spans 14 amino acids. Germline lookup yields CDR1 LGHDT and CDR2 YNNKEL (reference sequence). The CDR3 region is CASSPGLAVYEQYF. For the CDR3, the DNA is TGTGCCAGCAGCCCGGGACTAGCGGTCTACGAGCAGTACTTC.

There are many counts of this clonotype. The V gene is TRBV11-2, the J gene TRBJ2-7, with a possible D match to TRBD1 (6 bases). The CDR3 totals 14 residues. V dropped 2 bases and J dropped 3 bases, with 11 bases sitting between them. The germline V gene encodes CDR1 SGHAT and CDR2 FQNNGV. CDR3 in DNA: TGTGCCAGCAGCTTACCCGGGACATACTACGAGCAGTACTTC. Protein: CASSLPGTYYEQYF. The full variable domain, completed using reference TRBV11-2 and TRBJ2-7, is EAGVAQSPRYKIIEKRQSVAFWCNPISGHATLYWYQQILGQGPKLLIQFQNNGVVDDSQLPKDRFSAERLKGVDSTLKIQPAKLEDSAVYLCASSLPGTYYEQYFGPGTRLTVT.

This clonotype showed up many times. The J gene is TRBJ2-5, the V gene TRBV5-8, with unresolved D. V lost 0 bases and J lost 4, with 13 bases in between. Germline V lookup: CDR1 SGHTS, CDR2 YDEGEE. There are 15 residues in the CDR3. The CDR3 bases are TGTGCCAGCAGCTTGGCTAACAGCGTCCGAGAGACCCAGTACTTC. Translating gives CASSLANSVRETQYF.

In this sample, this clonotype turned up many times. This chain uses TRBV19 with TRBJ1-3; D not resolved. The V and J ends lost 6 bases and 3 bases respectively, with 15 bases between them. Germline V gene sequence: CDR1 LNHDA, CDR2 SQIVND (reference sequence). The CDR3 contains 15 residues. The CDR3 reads CASRERRQYGNTIYF. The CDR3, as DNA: TGTGCCAGTAGGGAACGGAGGCAGTATGGAAACACCATATATTTT.

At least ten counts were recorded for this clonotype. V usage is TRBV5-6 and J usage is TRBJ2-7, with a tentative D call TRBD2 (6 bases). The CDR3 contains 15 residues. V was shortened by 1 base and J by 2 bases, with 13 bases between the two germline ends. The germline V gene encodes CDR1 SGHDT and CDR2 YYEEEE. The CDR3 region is CASSLLEGPPYEQYF. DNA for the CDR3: TGTGCCAGCAGCTTGTTGGAGGGGCCGCCCTACGAGCAGTACTTC.

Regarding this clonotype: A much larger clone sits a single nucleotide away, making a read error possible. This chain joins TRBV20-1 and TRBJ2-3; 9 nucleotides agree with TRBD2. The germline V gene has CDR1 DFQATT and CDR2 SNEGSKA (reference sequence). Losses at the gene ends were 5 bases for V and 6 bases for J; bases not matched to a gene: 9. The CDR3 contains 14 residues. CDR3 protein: CSAPLLAGADTQYF. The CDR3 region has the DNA TGCAGTGCTCCCCTTTTAGCGGGGGCTGATACGCAGTATTTT.

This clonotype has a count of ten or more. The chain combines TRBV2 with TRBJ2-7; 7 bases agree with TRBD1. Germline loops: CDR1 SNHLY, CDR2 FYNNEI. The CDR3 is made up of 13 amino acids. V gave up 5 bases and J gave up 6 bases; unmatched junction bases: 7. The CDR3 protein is CASSPLQGLEQYF. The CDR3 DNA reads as TGTGCCAGCAGTCCACTACAGGGGCTCGAGCAGTACTTC.

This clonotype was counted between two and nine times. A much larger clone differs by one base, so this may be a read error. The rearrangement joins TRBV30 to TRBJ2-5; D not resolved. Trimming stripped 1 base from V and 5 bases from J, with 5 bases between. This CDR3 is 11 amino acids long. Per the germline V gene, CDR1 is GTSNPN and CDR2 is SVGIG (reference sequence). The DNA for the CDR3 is TGTGCCTGGAGTGCACGTGAGACCCAGTACTTC. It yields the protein CAWSARETQYF. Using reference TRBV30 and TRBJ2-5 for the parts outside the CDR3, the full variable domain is SQTIHQWPATLVQPVGSPLSLECTVEGTSNPNLYWYRQAAGRGLQLLFYSVGIGQISSEVPQNLSASRPQDRQFILSSKKLLLSDSGFYLCAWSARETQYFGPGTRLLVL.

The CDR3 reads CASSHPGQGRNSPLHF. DNA for the CDR3: TGCGCCAGCAGCCACCCTGGACAGGGGAGAAATTCACCCCTCCACTTT. The V gene is TRBV4-1, the J gene TRBJ1-6, with 9 bases identical to TRBD1. J was trimmed by 7 bases and V by 3 bases; bases with no gene match: 7. This CDR3 is built from 16 residues. The germline CDR1 and CDR2 sequences are MGHRA and YSYEKL.

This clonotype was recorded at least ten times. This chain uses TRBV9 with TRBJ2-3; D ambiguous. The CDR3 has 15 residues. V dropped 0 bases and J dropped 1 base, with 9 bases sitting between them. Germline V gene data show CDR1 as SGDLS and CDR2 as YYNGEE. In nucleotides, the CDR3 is TGTGCCAGCAGCGTAGCAGGTATGCGCACAGATACGCAGTATTTT. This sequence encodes CASSVAGMRTDTQYF.

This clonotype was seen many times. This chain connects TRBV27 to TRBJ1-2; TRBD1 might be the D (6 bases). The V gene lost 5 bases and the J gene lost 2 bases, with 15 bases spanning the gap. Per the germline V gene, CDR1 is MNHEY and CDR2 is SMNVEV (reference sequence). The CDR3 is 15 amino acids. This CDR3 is CASSNYREGNYGYTF. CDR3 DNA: TGTGCCAGCAGTAACTACAGGGAGGGAAACTATGGCTACACCTTC.

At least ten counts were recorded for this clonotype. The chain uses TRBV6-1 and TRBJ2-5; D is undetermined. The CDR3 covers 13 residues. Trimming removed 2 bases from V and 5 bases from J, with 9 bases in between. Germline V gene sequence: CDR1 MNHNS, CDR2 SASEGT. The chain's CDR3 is CASSEMVSETQYF. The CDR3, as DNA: TGTGCCAGCAGTGAAATGGTTTCGGAGACCCAGTACTTC.

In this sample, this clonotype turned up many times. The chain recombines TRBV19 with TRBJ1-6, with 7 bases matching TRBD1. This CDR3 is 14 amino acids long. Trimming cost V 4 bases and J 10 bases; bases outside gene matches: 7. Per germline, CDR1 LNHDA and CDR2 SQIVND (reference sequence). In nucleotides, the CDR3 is TGTGCCAGTAGTACAGACAGGGCGGGATCACCCCTCCACTTT. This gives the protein CASSTDRAGSPLHF.

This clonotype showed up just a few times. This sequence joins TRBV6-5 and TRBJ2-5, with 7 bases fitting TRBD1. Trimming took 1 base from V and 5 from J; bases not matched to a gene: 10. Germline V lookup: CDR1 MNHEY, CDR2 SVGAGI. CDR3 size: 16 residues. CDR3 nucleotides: TGTGCCAGCAGTTACTACGGGACAGCGACGGGGGAGACCCAGTACTTC. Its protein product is CASSYYGTATGETQYF.

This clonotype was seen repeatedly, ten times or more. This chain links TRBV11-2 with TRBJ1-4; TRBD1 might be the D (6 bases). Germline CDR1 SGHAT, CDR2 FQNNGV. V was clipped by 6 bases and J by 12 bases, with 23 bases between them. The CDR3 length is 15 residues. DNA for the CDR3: TGTGCCAGCAGTTTACGTGGACGGACAGATGGGGAACTGTTTTTT. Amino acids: CASSLRGRTDGELFF.

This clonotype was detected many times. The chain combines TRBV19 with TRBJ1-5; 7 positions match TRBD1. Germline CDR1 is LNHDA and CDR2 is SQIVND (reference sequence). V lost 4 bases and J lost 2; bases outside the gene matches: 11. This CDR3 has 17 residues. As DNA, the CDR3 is TGTGCCAGTAGTAACCGCCCGAACAGGGGCGGCAATCAGCCCCAGCATTTT. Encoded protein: CASSNRPNRGGNQPQHF.

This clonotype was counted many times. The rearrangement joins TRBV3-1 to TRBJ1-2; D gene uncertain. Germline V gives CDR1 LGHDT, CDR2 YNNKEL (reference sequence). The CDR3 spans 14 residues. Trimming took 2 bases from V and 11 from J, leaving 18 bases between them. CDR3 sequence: CASSQPASPGRYTF. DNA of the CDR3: TGTGCCAGCAGCCAACCGGCCTCCCCGGGGAGGTACACCTTC.

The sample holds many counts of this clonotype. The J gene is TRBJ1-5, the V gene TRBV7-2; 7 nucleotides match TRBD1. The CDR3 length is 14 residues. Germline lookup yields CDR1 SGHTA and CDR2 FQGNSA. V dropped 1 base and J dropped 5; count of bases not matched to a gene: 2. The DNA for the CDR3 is TGTGCCAGCAGCTTAGGACAGGGTTATCAGCCCCAGCATTTT. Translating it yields CASSLGQGYQPQHF. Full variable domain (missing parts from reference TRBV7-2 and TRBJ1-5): GAGVSQSPSNKVTEKGKDVELRCDPISGHTALYWYRQSLGQGLEFLIYFQGNSAPDKSGLPSDRFSAERTGGSVSTLTIQRTQQEDSAVYLCASSLGQGYQPQHFGDGTRLSIL.